The T cell receptor beta chain under discussion was sequenced for a study of OX40 agonist ivuxolimab in advanced cancers. Turning to the study itself: An anti-OX40 (CD134) antibody with agonistic activity, ivuxolimab, was administered to patients. Every 2 weeks, ivuxolimab was infused into the patients intravenously at between 0.01 and 10 mg/kg.

The CDR3 has 15 amino acids. CDR1 and CDR2 from the germline V gene are MNHNY and SVGAGI (reference sequence). The V and J ends lost 6 bases and 6 bases respectively, with 18 bases between them. Study-level points and caveats: Some nonresponders likewise displayed low normalized T-cell clonal expansion. Clonal expansion from baseline to week 6 occurred in both CD4+ and CD8+ T cells.

The assay was immunoSEQ multiplex PCR, and TCRdb's table has in-frame clones only and misses some. In the table there are tens of thousands of clones, approximately 79% of which are singletons. Of note for this clone: The antigen is not known.

This specimen was CD4+ or CD8+ T cells sorted from blood, taken in a trial of the OX40 agonist ivuxolimab. V gene TRBV6-6 combines with J gene TRBJ2-1; possibly TRBD1 for D (8 bases). This TCR was sampled from an adult with an advanced solid tumor such as melanoma, head and neck, liver or kidney cancer. The CDR3 reads CASSRDRLAGNEQFF. CDR3 sequence (DNA): TGTGCCAGCAGCCGGGACAGGTTAGCGGGCAATGAGCAGTTCTTC.